The TCR beta chain described here comes from a study of CD8+CD57+ T cells in acquired aplastic anemia (dated by TCRdb to 2016 to 2019). With respect to the entire study: On average, sorted CD4+ and CD8+ cells yielded 3.2 ug of extracted DNA, with a range of about 0.19 to 30 ug.

As to this clonotype: No antigen is known for it. One base away there is no much larger clone; base qualities are not given.

TCR repertoires of sorted CD4+ and CD8+ blood T cells from severe aplastic anemia patients and healthy subjects were deep-sequenced in the study. Ficoll-Paque density gradient centrifugation was used to isolate peripheral blood mononuclear cells. Before DNA extraction, CD4+ and CD8+ T cells were sorted with FACS or magnetic beads. Profiling of TCR beta VDJ combinations and CDR3 sequences used genomic DNA as the template. An Illumina HiSeq 2000 was used for TCR repertoire sequencing. The paper's processing steps were these. Repertoire assessment relied on Simpson's diversity index, CDR3 size and DJ length profiles, and TRBV/TRBJ rearrangement plots. Whichever DNA sequence was most abundant in the deep sequencing data was defined as the immunodominant clone. CDR3 amino acid sequences were screened for sharing across subjects and were compared with published repertoires and the VDJdb database. TCRdb cleaned the public reads at Q25 with fastp, built clones with MiXCR and kept in-frame beta chains. A single entry per CDR3 protein holds the most common genes and DNA from its merged rows. For this entry, the V and J calls and clone size follow TCRdb and not the study's own pipeline. In all, the sample holds about 270,000 distinct CDR3 sequences, and roughly three fifths of those were seen once. The ten largest make up 7.5% to 9% of the sample.

The germline V gene supplies CDR1 ENHRY and CDR2 SYGVKD. The CDR3 starts with the cysteine, ends with the phenylalanine, and has 14 residues. The entry retains the CDR3 DNA only, 42 bases that are in frame from base 1. After removal of 6 bases from V and 2 bases from J, the junction retains 5 bases not matched to a gene. What the study reported, not specific to this receptor: No significant difference in CD8+ Simpson's diversity was found between patients and healthy controls (P=0.060). Roughly 29 CD8+ CDR3 sequences were found in both patients and controls but appeared to be highly expressed in patients and within the immunodominant clones of the patients.

Material: sorted CD4+, CD8+, or CD8+CD57+ T cells (not recorded which) from PBMCs. This sequence was found in a human donor with severe aplastic anemia or a healthy control (not recorded which). The V and J segments used are TRBV10-3 and TRBJ1-1, with TRBD1 matching 8 junction bases. The DNA sequence is as follows: TGTGCCATCAGGGGACAGGAGGGAAACACTGAAGCTTTCTTT. The encoded protein is CAIRGQEGNTEAFF.